This T cell receptor (beta chain) was sequenced during a study of blood T cell repertoires in COVID-19. The V segment lost 5 bases and the J segment 1 base; nucleotides outside the gene matches: 5. Germline loops: CDR1 MNHEY, CDR2 SMNVEV (reference sequence). CDR3 size: 15 residues. Method: immunoSEQ multiplex PCR; TCRdb's copy keeps in-frame clones and lacks some. The sample holds under 300,000 clones, approximately 90% seen once. Sequencing was performed on PBMCs or T cells enriched from blood (not recorded which). The source of this sequence is a middle-aged man who had recovered from COVID-19. The V call is TRBV27, the J call TRBJ1-2; 9 bases map to TRBD1. The CDR3 region is CASSAPGQGNYGYTF. CDR3 sequence (DNA): TGTGCCAGCAGTGCTCCGGGACAGGGTAACTATGGCTACACCTTC.